Shown below are 18 T cell receptor beta chains from a single sample sequenced in a study of beta chain features in type 1 diabetes. The entirety of the isolated RNA underwent reverse transcription, so expressed TCRB transcripts were sequenced. TCRdb keeps only in-frame clones here, not all; method: immunoSEQ multiplex PCR. The table includes tens of thousands of clones, about 32% detected once. Input material: stem cell memory CD4+ T cells from blood. These receptors originate from a woman younger than 30 in good health.

This clone was recorded a few times. The V and J genes are TRBV18 and TRBJ1-2; tentatively, D is TRBD1 (6 bases). Germline loops: CDR1 KGHSH, CDR2 LQKENI. Trimming removed 6 bases at V and 1 base at J, with 12 bases between. The CDR3 length is 14 residues. The CDR3: CASSRQDSNYGYTF. CDR3 nucleotides: TGTGCCAGCTCCCGACAGGACAGTAACTATGGCTACACCTTC. Full variable domain (outside the CDR3, taken from reference TRBV18 and TRBJ1-2): NAGVMQNPRHLVRRRGQEARLRCSPMKGHSHVYWYRQLPEEGLKFMVYLQKENIIDESGMPKERFSAEFPKEGPSILRIQQVVRGDSAAYFCASSRQDSNYGYTFGSGTRLTVV.

V gene TRBV7-8 combines with J gene TRBJ1-2, with 8 bases identical to TRBD1. CDR3 length: 17 residues. Trimming removed 5 bases from V and 9 bases from J; junction bases left unmatched: 20. Per the germline V gene, CDR1 is SGHVS and CDR2 is FQNEAQ. Written as DNA, the CDR3 is TGTGCCAGCAGCCCATTCGGATCTGGACAGGGAATTTATAGCTACACCTTC. Translated: CASSPFGSGQGIYSYTF.

The rearrangement uses TRBV6-5 and TRBJ1-1; D call uncertain. From germline, CDR1 is MNHEY and CDR2 SVGAGI. CDR3 size: 13 residues. The V and J ends lost 2 bases and 2 bases respectively, with 6 bases between them. CDR3: CASSYQSNTEAFF. In nucleotides, the CDR3 is TGTGCCAGCAGTTACCAGTCTAACACTGAAGCTTTCTTT.

Ten or more counts support this clone. This chain uses TRBV29-1 with TRBJ2-4, with no clear D. The V end lost 3 bases, the J end lost 1 base, and 7 bases lay between the germline ends. CDR3 length: 13 amino acids. Germline assignment: CDR1 SQVTM and CDR2 ANQGSEA. The CDR3 protein is CSVEGEAKNIQYF. Here the CDR3 DNA reads TGCAGCGTTGAGGGCGAGGCCAAAAACATTCAGTACTTC.

The chain recombines TRBV11-2 with TRBJ2-1, with a weak D call TRBD2 (6 bases). The CDR3 is made up of 14 amino acids. Trimming shortened V by 4 bases and J by 8 bases, and 15 bases separated the two germline ends. The germline gives CDR1 SGHAT, CDR2 FQNNGV. Written as DNA, the CDR3 is TGTGCCAGCAGCTCGACTAGGAGGATGGATGAGCAGTTCTTC. Protein product: CASSSTRRMDEQFF.

This clone was seen a handful of times. This chain uses TRBV11-2 with TRBJ2-1, with D tentatively TRBD2 (5 bases). The CDR3 sequence is 16 residues long. CDR1 and CDR2 (germline): SGHAT, FQNNGV. The V gene lost 2 bases and the J gene lost 2 bases, with 13 bases spanning the gap. CDR3 amino acids: CASSLWVGNAYNEQFF. Here the CDR3 DNA reads TGTGCCAGCAGCTTATGGGTCGGGAATGCCTACAATGAGCAGTTCTTC.

The chain carries TRBV7-8 and TRBJ1-3; no definite D call. Looked up from germline, CDR1 is SGHVS and CDR2 is FQNEAQ. Trimming shortened V by 2 bases and J by 4 bases, and 3 bases separated the two germline ends. There are 12 residues in the CDR3. CDR3 residues: CASSLQGNTIYF. DNA of the CDR3: TGTGCCAGCAGCTTACAGGGAAACACCATATATTTT.

There are many counts of this clone. This chain's CDR3 is CASSSGGGRNIQYF. The CDR3 DNA follows: TGTGCCAGTAGTAGCGGCGGGGGGCGGAACATTCAGTACTTC. This sequence joins TRBV19 and TRBJ2-4; 8 positions agree with TRBD2. Germline CDR1 and CDR2: LNHDA and SQIVND (reference sequence). Trimming took 4 bases from V and 7 from J; bases not matched to a gene: 6. CDR3 length: 14 amino acids.

The DNA for the CDR3 is TGTGCCACCAGCAGAGGGACAGGTCAAGAGACCCAGTACTTC. It encodes CATSRGTGQETQYF. V is TRBV15 and J is TRBJ2-5; 7 nucleotides line up with TRBD1. Germline V CDR1 and CDR2: LNHNV, YYDKDF (reference sequence). V shed 1 base and J 2 bases; nucleotides not matched to a gene: 1. The length of the CDR3 is 14 residues.

This clone has more than one count but fewer than ten. The genes are TRBV9 and TRBJ2-7; D not resolved. Looked up from germline, CDR1 is SGDLS and CDR2 is YYNGEE. The CDR3 totals 14 residues. The ends were cut back, 4 bases at V and 2 bases at J, with 13 bases in the middle. In DNA, the CDR3 is TGTGCCAGCAGCCCTAAGTTAGCCACCTACGAGCAGTACTTC. This encodes CASSPKLATYEQYF.

This clone has just a few counts. The chain uses TRBV7-9 and TRBJ2-7, with a possible D match to TRBD1 (6 bases). The V and J ends lost 1 base and 7 bases respectively, with 11 bases between them. The CDR3 runs 13 residues. The V gene's germline CDR1 is SEHNR and CDR2 FQNEAQ (reference sequence). CDR3 sequence: CASSLESRGEQYF. The DNA for the CDR3 is TGTGCCAGCAGCTTAGAGTCAAGGGGGGAGCAGTACTTC.

This clone was picked up a small number of times. This chain uses TRBV5-1 with TRBJ2-7; 7 bases are shared with TRBD2. The CDR3 has 14 residues. Germline V CDR1 and CDR2: SGHRS, YFSETQ. V trimming: 0 bases; J trimming: 6 bases; junction bases outside the gene matches: 6. The CDR3 region is CASSLVGTNLEQYF. The CDR3, as DNA: TGCGCCAGCAGCTTGGTCGGGACTAACCTCGAGCAGTACTTC.

J is TRBJ2-3 and V is TRBV7-2; the match to TRBD1 covers 7 bases. Germline CDR1 is SGHTA and CDR2 is FQGNSA. This CDR3 region has 17 residues. V was pared by 5 bases and J by 0 bases, with 11 bases of the junction left unmatched. This CDR3 reads CASSRRGTGFSTDTQYF. CDR3 nucleotide sequence: TGTGCCAGCAGCCGCAGGGGGACGGGATTTAGCACAGATACGCAGTATTTT.

The CDR3 sequence: CASSRGLPSDTQYF. The CDR3 DNA reads as TGTGCCAGCAGCCGGGGACTCCCCTCCGATACGCAGTATTTT. V gene TRBV7-9 combines with J gene TRBJ2-3; D is possibly TRBD2 (6 bases). CDR1 is SEHNR and CDR2 is FQNEAQ in the germline V gene (reference sequence). The CDR3 runs to 14 residues. V lost 5 bases to trimming and J lost 6 bases, with 15 bases between them. Based on the CDR3 plus reference TRBV7-9 and TRBJ2-3, the full variable domain is DTGVSQNPRHKITKRGQNVTFRCDPISEHNRLYWYRQTLGQGPEFLTYFQNEAQLEKSRLLSDRFSAERPKGSFSTLEIQRTEQGDSAMYLCASSRGLPSDTQYFGPGTRLTVL.

This clone was counted a few times. V and J are TRBV7-2 and TRBJ2-7, with 7 nucleotides matching TRBD1. Germline V gene sequence: CDR1 SGHTA, CDR2 FQGNSA. The CDR3 consists of 15 residues. V lost 5 bases, J lost 0 bases, and 7 bases stayed unmatched. CDR3 loop: CASSPQGGFSYEQYF. The CDR3 nucleotides are TGTGCCAGCAGCCCCCAAGGGGGCTTCTCCTACGAGCAGTACTTC. The full variable domain, in which reference TRBV7-2 and TRBJ2-7 provide the parts outside the CDR3, is GAGVSQSPSNKVTEKGKDVELRCDPISGHTALYWYRQSLGQGLEFLIYFQGNSAPDKSGLPSDRFSAERTGGSVSTLTIQRTQQEDSAVYLCASSPQGGFSYEQYFGPGTRLTVT.

This clone was seen a few times. This rearrangement joins TRBV14 to TRBJ2-1, with 9 bases aligning to TRBD2. V was clipped by 0 bases and J by 6 bases; unmatched bases: 9. Germline CDR1 and CDR2: SGHDN and FVKESK. This CDR3 is built from 17 residues. CDR3: CASSQDGGLAFSNEQFF. The CDR3 DNA reads as TGTGCCAGCAGCCAAGATGGGGGACTAGCTTTCTCCAATGAGCAGTTCTTC.

J is TRBJ2-7 and V is TRBV5-1, with TRBD1 identical over 9 bases. Unmatched junction bases numbered 5, after V lost 0 bases and J lost 4 bases. The CDR3 is 15 residues long. Germline CDR1 reads SGHRS; CDR2 reads YFSETQ. CDR3 residues: CASSLVTGGIYEQYF. For the CDR3, the DNA is TGCGCCAGCAGCTTGGTTACAGGGGGCATATACGAGCAGTACTTC. Full variable domain (rest looked up from reference TRBV5-1 and TRBJ2-7): KAGVTQTPRYLIKTRGQQVTLSCSPISGHRSVSWYQQTPGQGLQFLFEYFSETQRNKGNFPGRFSGRQFSNSRSEMNVSTLELGDSALYLCASSLVTGGIYEQYFGPGTRLTVT.

This chain joins TRBV25-1 and TRBJ1-1; 11 bases line up with TRBD1. The trim removed 4 bases at V and 5 bases at J, leaving 6 bases unmatched. Germline V gene lookup returns CDR1 MGHDK and CDR2 SYGVNS. The CDR3 spans 15 residues. The CDR3 coding sequence is TGTGCCAGCAGTGGGACAGGGGGCGCGAGGACTGAAGCTTTCTTT. Protein sequence: CASSGTGGARTEAFF.